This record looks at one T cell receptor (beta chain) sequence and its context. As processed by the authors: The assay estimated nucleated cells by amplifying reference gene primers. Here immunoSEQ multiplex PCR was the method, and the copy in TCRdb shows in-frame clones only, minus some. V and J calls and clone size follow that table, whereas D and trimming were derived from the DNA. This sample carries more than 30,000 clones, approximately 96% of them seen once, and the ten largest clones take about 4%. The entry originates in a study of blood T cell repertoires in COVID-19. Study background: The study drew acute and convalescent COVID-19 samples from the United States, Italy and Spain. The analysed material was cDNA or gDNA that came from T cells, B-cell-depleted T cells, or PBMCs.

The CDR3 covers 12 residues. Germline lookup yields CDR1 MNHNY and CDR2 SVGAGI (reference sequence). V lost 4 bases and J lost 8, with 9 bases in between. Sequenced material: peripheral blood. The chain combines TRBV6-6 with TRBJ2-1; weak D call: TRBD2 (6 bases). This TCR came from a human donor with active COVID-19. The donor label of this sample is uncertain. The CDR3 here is CASSSSVHEQFF. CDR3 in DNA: TGTGCCAGCAGTTCTAGCGTCCATGAGCAGTTCTTC.